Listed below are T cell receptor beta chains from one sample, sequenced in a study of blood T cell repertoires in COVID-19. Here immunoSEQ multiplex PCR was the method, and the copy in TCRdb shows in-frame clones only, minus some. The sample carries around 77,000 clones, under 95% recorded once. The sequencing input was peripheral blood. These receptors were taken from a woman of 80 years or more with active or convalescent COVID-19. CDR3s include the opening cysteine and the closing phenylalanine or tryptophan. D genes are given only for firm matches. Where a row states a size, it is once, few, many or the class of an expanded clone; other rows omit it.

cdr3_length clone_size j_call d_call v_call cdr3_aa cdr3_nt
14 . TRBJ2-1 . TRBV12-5 CASAGEGGDLEQFF TGTGCTAGTGCCGGGGAGGGGGGGGATCTTGAGCAGTTCTTC
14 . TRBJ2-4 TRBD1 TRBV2 CASSGSGTGSIQYF TGTGCCAGCAGTGGATCCGGGACAGGAAGCATTCAGTACTTC
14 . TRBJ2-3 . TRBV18 CASSPLSRPDTQYF TGTGCCAGCTCACCACTCAGCAGGCCAGATACGCAGTATTTT
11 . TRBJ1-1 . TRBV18 CASSSSTEAFF TGTGCCAGCTCCTCTTCCACTGAAGCTTTCTTT
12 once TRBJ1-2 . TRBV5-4 CASSDRDYGYTF TGTGCCAGCTCGGACAGAGACTATGGCTACACCTTC
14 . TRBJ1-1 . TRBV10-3 CAISEEQLNTEAFF TGTGCCATCAGTGAGGAACAGCTGAACACTGAAGCTTTCTTT
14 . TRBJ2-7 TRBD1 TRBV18 CASSPNRGFNEQYF TGTGCCAGCTCACCGAACAGGGGGTTCAACGAGCAGTACTTC
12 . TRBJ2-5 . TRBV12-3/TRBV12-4 CASSGGRGTQYF TGTGCCAGCAGCGGGGGTAGGGGGACCCAGTACTTC
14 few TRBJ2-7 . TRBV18 CASSPRYRVDEQYF TGTGCCAGCTCACCGAGATACCGGGTAGACGAGCAGTACTTC
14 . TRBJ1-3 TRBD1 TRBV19 CAVGETGAGNTIYF TGTGCCGTAGGGGAAACAGGGGCTGGAAACACCATATATTTT
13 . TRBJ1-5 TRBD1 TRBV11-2 CASSSLGGQPQHF TGTGCCAGCAGCTCCCTAGGGGGCCAGCCCCAGCATTTT